The 2 T cell receptor beta chains listed next were all sequenced from one sample in a study of T cells after yellow fever vaccination. TCRdb independently ran MiXCR on the 5' RACE reads; one entry per CDR3 protein. Here the sample spans roughly 85,000 distinct CDR3 sequences, about an eighth being singletons. The material was CD8+ T cells not binding an NS4B(214-222) dextramer, sorted from PBMCs, obtained about 20 days after the first yellow fever vaccination. These receptors were obtained from a young man who received the YFV17D yellow fever vaccine.

This clonotype was recorded many times. V and J are TRBV27 and TRBJ1-5; D is ambiguous. Trimming left V 3 bases short and J 0 bases short, with 3 bases between. The CDR3 has 13 amino acids. The V gene's germline CDR1 is MNHEY and CDR2 SMNVEV (reference sequence). DNA of the CDR3: TGTGCCAGCAGTTTGGGTAGCAATCAGCCCCAGCATTTT. Residues: CASSLGSNQPQHF.

This clonotype has more than one count but fewer than ten. The junction departs from the called germline gene at one end, perhaps through a read error. This chain links TRBV30 with TRBJ1-2; no clear D. The CDR3 spans 12 residues. Germline CDR1 GTSNPN, CDR2 SVGIG (reference sequence). This CDR3 reads CAWSLTDYGYTF. DNA for the CDR3: TGTGCCTGGAGTCTAACCGATTATGGGTACACCTTC.